This TCR beta chain comes out of a study of regulatory T cells in long-lasting Graves disease. General study findings and limits: TCR diversity was lower in persistent than newly diagnosed Graves' disease.

Researchers made TCR beta libraries by using iRepertoire HTBI primers and running Arm-PCR on CDR3 regions. TCRdb ran MiXCR on the multiplex PCR reads and lists one entry per CDR3 protein. The sample consists of about 560,000 distinct CDR3 sequences, 15% to 20% of them appearing once. Germline V gene lookup returns CDR1 MNHEY and CDR2 SMNVEV (reference sequence). The V gene end was trimmed by 8 bases and the J gene end by 4 bases; junction bases not matched to a gene: 6. The CDR3 length is 14 residues. Time point in this sample: newly diagnosed GD, antithyroid drugs for less than 3 months. Scientists built the TCR library using RNA that was extracted from PBMCs. Only a few counts were recorded for this clonotype. What it binds is unknown. The sample was also reused in another study, on T cells in Graves' hyperthyroidism and ophthalmopathy. That source adds: In the first-round RT-PCR of the TCR CDR3, the HTBI primer set was used. In the blood, most expanded thyroid clonotypes above 0.001 appeared as well.

V and J are TRBV27 and TRBJ2-7; 12 bases are shared with TRBD2. The sample here was peripheral blood mononuclear cells (PBMCs), taken at new diagnosis, from a patient treated with antithyroid drugs. This sequence was found in a young man with Graves disease. CDR3 DNA sequence: TGTGCCAGCCAATGGACTAGCGGGACGTACGAGCAGTACTTC. Protein: CASQWTSGTYEQYF.